The 13 T cell receptor beta chains presented below share a single source sample, sequenced in a study of blood T cell repertoires in COVID-19. Sequencing was performed with immunoSEQ multiplex PCR; in TCRdb, only in-frame clones are kept and a portion is missing. Of over 150,000 clones detected, approximately 81% appear once; the ten largest clones hold 12% to 15%. Sequenced material: peripheral blood. The receptors were gathered from a young man with active or convalescent COVID-19.

V usage is TRBV2 and J usage is TRBJ1-2; TRBD1 matches 7 bases. Germline V gene sequence: CDR1 SNHLY, CDR2 FYNNEI. V lost 6 bases and J lost 6; bases outside the gene matches: 13. The CDR3 consists of 15 residues. The DNA for the CDR3 is TGTGCCAGCAGATCCGCGAAGACAGGGATCCATGGCTACACCTTC. Amino acids: CASRSAKTGIHGYTF.

This sequence joins TRBV29-1 and TRBJ1-4, with TRBD1 identical over 7 bases. Germline CDR1 and CDR2: SQVTM and ANQGSEA. J gave up 8 bases and V 4 bases, and 13 bases lay outside the gene matches. This CDR3 region has 15 residues. The chain's CDR3 is CSVGGARGRIEKLFF. For the CDR3, the DNA is TGCAGCGTTGGGGGGGCCAGGGGGAGAATAGAAAAACTGTTTTTT.

V usage is TRBV18 and J usage is TRBJ1-4; TRBD1 is a possible D gene (5 bases). Germline CDR1 reads KGHSH; CDR2 reads LQKENI. The CDR3 has 15 residues. Deletions cut 3 bases from V and 8 bases from J, with 16 bases between. CDR3: CASSPIDSRGEKLFF. The CDR3 nucleotides read TGTGCCAGCTCACCGATTGACAGCCGTGGGGAAAAACTGTTTTTT.

The rearrangement joins TRBV5-1 to TRBJ2-1, with 8 nucleotides matching TRBD2. The CDR3 is made up of 15 amino acids. Unmatched junction bases numbered 10, after V lost 2 bases and J lost 9 bases. Germline V lookup: CDR1 SGHRS, CDR2 YFSETQ. The CDR3 spells CASSFSDSGSGEQFF. CDR3 DNA sequence: TGCGCCAGCAGCTTCTCCGACAGCGGGAGTGGTGAGCAGTTCTTC.

The gene calls are TRBV7-3 and TRBJ2-7, with TRBD2 identical over 7 bases. CDR3 length equals 14 residues. Germline V gene lookup returns CDR1 SGHTA and CDR2 FQGTGA. V lost 1 base and J lost 4; bases outside the gene matches: 4. CDR3 nucleotide sequence: TGTGCCAGCAGCTTAAAACCTAGCGGATACGAGCAGTACTTC. Translated: CASSLKPSGYEQYF.

This sequence joins TRBV6-6 and TRBJ2-3, with TRBD1 matching over 7 bases. Germline CDR1 is MNHNY and CDR2 is SVGAGI (reference sequence). The CDR3 is 16 amino acids. V dropped 8 bases and J dropped 0; count of bases not matched to a gene: 11. CDR3 residues: CASPPRDSQSTDTQYF. CDR3 nucleotide sequence: TGTGCCAGCCCCCCTCGGGACAGCCAGAGCACAGATACGCAGTATTTT.

The chain carries TRBV3-1 (or the pseudogene TRBV3-2) and TRBJ2-1, with unresolved D. Germline V gene lookup returns CDR1 LGHDT and CDR2 YNNKEL (reference sequence). V was pared by 3 bases and J by 8 bases, with 8 bases between. This CDR3 comprises 12 residues. The CDR3 region is CASSHRVYEQFF. DNA for the CDR3: TGTGCCAGCAGCCACCGGGTCTATGAGCAGTTCTTC.

J is TRBJ2-3 and V is TRBV18, with D possibly matching TRBD1 (6 bases). Trimming took 0 bases from V and 0 from J, leaving 13 bases between them. The CDR3 has 17 amino acids. Germline values: CDR1 KGHSH, CDR2 LQKENI. This chain's CDR3 is CASSPPVGASSTDTQYF. As DNA, the CDR3 is TGTGCCAGCTCACCACCGGTGGGGGCCTCTAGCACAGATACGCAGTATTTT.

Concerning this clone itself: Other DNA sequences in the sample encode the same CDR3. The chain joins TRBV19 to TRBJ2-3; 7 nucleotides line up with TRBD1. Germline loops: CDR1 LNHDA, CDR2 SQIVND (reference sequence). CDR3 length equals 15 residues. Trimming removed 5 bases from V and 9 bases from J; junction bases left unmatched: 14. As DNA, the CDR3 is TGTGCCAGTAGTGACCGGGACAGCGCTATAATAACGCAGTATTTT. Protein product: CASSDRDSAIITQYF.

The rearrangement uses TRBV6-2 or TRBV6-3 and TRBJ1-3; 10 bases agree with TRBD1. Losses at the gene ends were 6 bases for V and 2 bases for J; bases not matched to a gene: 7. This CDR3 spans 16 amino acids. Germline V gene sequence: CDR1 MNHEY, CDR2 SVGEGT. The CDR3 sequence: CASSPPGQGPGNTIYF. CDR3 coding DNA: TGTGCCAGCAGCCCGCCGGGACAGGGGCCTGGAAACACCATATATTTT.

The J gene is TRBJ2-3, the V gene TRBV29-1; D may be TRBD1 (6 bases). CDR1 is SQVTM, CDR2 ANQGSEA, per germline. Trimming cost V 5 bases and J 0 bases, with 12 bases left between them. The CDR3 is made up of 14 amino acids. CDR3 region: CSVFRTASTDTQYF. The CDR3 coding sequence is TGCAGCGTTTTCAGGACAGCTAGCACAGATACGCAGTATTTT.

This rearrangement joins TRBV4-1 to TRBJ2-1, with D possibly being TRBD1 (6 bases). V gave up 4 bases and J gave up 0 bases, with 13 bases separating them. This CDR3 region has 16 residues. CDR1 and CDR2 (germline): MGHRA, YSYEKL. CDR3 residues: CASSRADRISYNEQFF. In DNA form, the CDR3 reads TGCGCCAGCAGCCGAGCAGACAGGATCTCCTACAATGAGCAGTTCTTC.

V usage is TRBV25-1 and J usage is TRBJ2-1, with 10 bases matching TRBD2. V was pared by 5 bases and J by 10 bases, with 11 bases of the junction left unmatched. Germline V gene data show CDR1 as MGHDK and CDR2 as SYGVNS. The CDR3 contains 15 residues. The CDR3 DNA follows: TGTGCCAGCAGTCTTGGGCTAGCGGGAGAGCGGGAGCAGTTCTTC. Translating gives CASSLGLAGEREQFF.